This TCR beta chain emerged from a study of identical twins. Healthy Caucasians made up all donors. A single record per CDR3 protein comes from TCRdb applying MiXCR to the 5' RACE reads. The sample consists of 410,000 or so distinct CDR3 sequences, 18% of them appearing once. Germline assignment: CDR1 DFQATT and CDR2 SNEGSKA (reference sequence). The CDR3 covers 14 residues. V trimming: 4 bases; J trimming: 7 bases; junction bases outside the gene matches: 8. The receptor's source is a man in his forties or fifties in good health. The specimen sequenced was naive T cells sorted from blood. V and J are TRBV20-1 and TRBJ2-1; 9 nucleotides agree with TRBD2. The CDR3 is CSAISGSIDNEQFF. Written as DNA, the CDR3 is TGCAGTGCTATTAGCGGGAGCATCGATAATGAGCAGTTCTTC.